The rows below give T cell receptor beta chains drawn from one sample of a study of neoadjuvant anti-PD-1 for oral cavity cancer. Libraries were prepared by immunoSEQ multiplex PCR; TCRdb keeps only in-frame clonotypes and omits some of them. In the table there are some 15,000 clones, roughly 40% of which are singletons. The source was tumor tissue, collected after nivolumab (anti-PD-1) treatment. The receptors were sampled from a person aged 35-80 years with oral cavity squamous cell carcinoma. The CDR3 runs from the conserved cysteine through the conserved F or W. Fields, in order: D gene, clone size, V gene, J gene, CDR3 DNA, CDR3 protein. The D gene is left open where the match is weak. Rows give clone size only sometimes, using once, few, many, or a class for an expanded clone.

>TRBD1|NA|TRBV5-4|TRBJ2-7
TGTGCCAGCAGCACCGGGACAGGGAACGAGCAGTACTTC
CASSTGTGNEQYF
>TRBD1|NA|TRBV5-5|TRBJ1-2
TGTGCCAGCAGCTGGGACAGTGGGCGCTACACCTTC
CASSWDSGRYTF
>NA|NA|TRBV28|TRBJ1-5
TGTGCCAGCAGTTTAAGGTCACAGCCCCAGCATTTT
CASSLRSQPQHF
>NA|few|TRBV30|TRBJ2-5
TGTGCCTGGAGTGGCCCAAGGAAGACCCAGTACTTC
CAWSGPRKTQYF
>NA|NA|TRBV10-3|TRBJ2-7
TGTGCCATCAGTGAGCCAGTAGGGATCTCCTACGAGCAGTACTTC
CAISEPVGISYEQYF
>TRBD1|NA|TRBV6-6|TRBJ1-5
TGTGCCAGCAGACGGACAGGCAGGAATCAGCCCCAGCATTTT
CASRRTGRNQPQHF
>NA|few|TRBV20-1|TRBJ1-4
TGCAGTGCTAGGGGGGAAAAACTGTTTTTT
CSARGEKLFF
>NA|NA|TRBV4-3|TRBJ1-2
TGCGCCAGCAGCCAATCCCGGGGGCCCTATGGCTACACCTTC
CASSQSRGPYGYTF
>NA|large|TRBV6-1|TRBJ1-5
TGTGCCAGCAGTGAAGACAGGGCCGACATTCAGCCCCAGCATTTT
CASSEDRADIQPQHF
>TRBD1|few|TRBV5-4|TRBJ2-2
TGTGCCAGCAGCTTGGGAGGGGGCCCTAACACCGGGGAGCTGTTTTTT
CASSLGGGPNTGELFF
>TRBD1|NA|TRBV29-1|TRBJ2-1
TGCAGCGCCAGACAGGGTTCGAATGAGCAGTTCTTC
CSARQGSNEQFF
>TRBD1|NA|TRBV7-3|TRBJ1-3
TGTGCCAGCAGCCTAAGGGCCCGGGACAGATATGGAAACACCATATATTTT
CASSLRARDRYGNTIYF
>NA|few|TRBV15|TRBJ2-5
TGTGCCACCAGCAGCCTCCAGGGGCCTCCGGAGACCCAGTACTTC
CATSSLQGPPETQYF
>NA|NA|TRBV7-9|TRBJ2-3
TGTGCCAGCAGCTCAAAAGCCACTAGCACAGATACGCAGTATTTT
CASSSKATSTDTQYF
>NA|few|TRBV28|TRBJ2-2
TGTGCCAGCAGCCTAGTAGACGGGGAGCTGTTTTTT
CASSLVDGELFF
>NA|NA|TRBV7-9|TRBJ2-7
TGTGCCAGCAGCTTAGATACTCGACACGTCTCCTACGAGCAGTACTTC
CASSLDTRHVSYEQYF
>NA|few|TRBV7-8|TRBJ1-1
TGTGCCAGCAGCTTATTCGAGGACAGCACTGAAGCTTTCTTT
CASSLFEDSTEAFF
>NA|NA|TRBV21-1|TRBJ2-1
TGTGCCAGCAGCGAGACAGACAGGGCATCGGAGTTCTTC
CASSETDRASEFF
>NA|NA|TRBV10-3|TRBJ2-1
TGTGCCATCAGTGAGTCAGTGCAGTTGACCAACTACAATGAGCAGTTCTTC
CAISESVQLTNYNEQFF
>TRBD1|NA|TRBV29-1|TRBJ2-5
TGCAGCGTACCCAGGGGGGAGACCCAGTACTTC
CSVPRGETQYF
>TRBD1|NA|TRBV11-2|TRBJ2-7
TGTGCCAGCAGCTTCGACAGGGGGGGGAACGAGCAGTACTTC
CASSFDRGGNEQYF
>TRBD2|NA|TRBV19|TRBJ2-3
TGTGCCAGTAGTATATCCGGCGGGGGGGGAACAGATACGCAGTATTTT
CASSISGGGGTDTQYF
>TRBD1|NA|TRBV11-2|TRBJ2-1
TGTGCCAGCAGTTCCGGGACAGGCTCCTACAATGAGCAGTTCTTC
CASSSGTGSYNEQFF
>NA|medium-sized|TRBV19|TRBJ1-1
TGTGCCAGTAGTATTGGGAGGGAAGGGGCTGAAGCTTTCTTT
CASSIGREGAEAFF
>NA|NA|TRBV6-5|TRBJ1-6
TGTGCCAGCAGTAGGGACGCCCAAAATTCACCCCTCCACTTT
CASSRDAQNSPLHF
>TRBD1|medium-sized|TRBV6-5|TRBJ1-1
TGTGCCAGCAGTTACTCGTGGACAGGGTTTACTGAAGCTTTCTTT
CASSYSWTGFTEAFF
>NA|medium-sized|TRBV7-9|TRBJ1-1
TGTGCCAGCAGCACTCTGGGTAACACTGAAGCTTTCTTT
CASSTLGNTEAFF
>NA|few|TRBV7-2|TRBJ1-3
TGTGCCAGCAGCTTAGAGGTCAGCTCTGGAAACACCATATATTTT
CASSLEVSSGNTIYF
>NA|few|TRBV7-2|TRBJ2-7
TGTGCCAGCAGCTCTCCTTGGAACGAGCAGTACTTC
CASSSPWNEQYF
>TRBD2|few|TRBV10-3|TRBJ2-5
TGTGCCATCAGGGATGGACTAGGCGAGACCCAGTACTTC
CAIRDGLGETQYF
>NA|NA|TRBV28|TRBJ1-5
TGTGCCAGCAGTTTTTGCAGAGGCCCTTTGTGCAATCAGCCCCAGCATTTT
CASSFCRGPLCNQPQHF
>NA|few|TRBV7-2|TRBJ1-1
TGTGCCAGCAGCCCAGGGCACGGTGAAATGAACACTGAAGCTTTCTTT
CASSPGHGEMNTEAFF
>NA|few|TRBV19|TRBJ1-6
TGTGCCAGTAGTAACGCAGGGGTAGGGTCACCCCTCCACTTT
CASSNAGVGSPLHF
>NA|few|TRBV2|TRBJ1-2
TGTGCCAGCAAATTCACCGGCAGGGACTATGGCTACACCTTC
CASKFTGRDYGYTF
>NA|few|TRBV9|TRBJ2-1
TGTGCCAGCAGCCACGGGACTCCGAATGAGCAGTTCTTC
CASSHGTPNEQFF
>NA|few|TRBV7-2|TRBJ2-3
TGTGCCAGCAGGCGGTCGGGCGCAGATACGCAGTATTTT
CASRRSGADTQYF
>NA|NA|TRBV27|TRBJ2-1
TGTGCCAGCAGTAAGACAGACTACAATGAGCAGTTCTTC
CASSKTDYNEQFF
>TRBD1|NA|TRBV11-2|TRBJ2-2
TGTGCCAGCAGCTTAACCAGGACAGGGCAAAACATGGAGCTGTTTTTT
CASSLTRTGQNMELFF
>NA|few|TRBV11-2|TRBJ2-2
TGTGCCAGCAGCTTGGCGGGCTTGAGCACCGGGGAGCTGTTTTTT
CASSLAGLSTGELFF
>TRBD1|NA|TRBV7-9|TRBJ2-1
TGTGCCAGCAGCTCGACAGGGGGGGAACGGGGTGAGCAGTTCTTC
CASSSTGGERGEQFF
>TRBD1|NA|TRBV30|TRBJ2-1
TGTGCCTGGAGTTTTACAGGGGGCTCCTACAATGAGCAGTTCTTC
CAWSFTGGSYNEQFF
>TRBD1|NA|TRBV11-2|TRBJ2-1
TGTGCCAGCACCTCGGGACAGGGGTGGTACAATGAGCAGTTCTTC
CASTSGQGWYNEQFF
>NA|NA|TRBV5-1|TRBJ2-2
TGCGCCAGCAGTGGGGGGACCTGGACCGGGGAGCTGTTTTTT
CASSGGTWTGELFF
>NA|NA|TRBV4-2|TRBJ1-4
TGTGCCAGCAGCCAAGATATTGGGGGGGTTAGGAGTGAAAAACTGTTTTTT
CASSQDIGGVRSEKLFF
>NA|few|TRBV7-6|TRBJ2-7
TGTGCCAGCAGTCAGGTGGGACCTTCCTACGAGCAGTACTTC
CASSQVGPSYEQYF
>NA|NA|TRBV11-2|TRBJ1-1
TGTGCCAGCAGCACCGCCCAGGGGTGGACTGAAGCTTTCTTT
CASSTAQGWTEAFF
>TRBD1|many|TRBV4-2|TRBJ2-7
TGTGCCAGCAGCCAAGAAAATCCCGGGACAGGGGGCTACGAGCAGTACTTC
CASSQENPGTGGYEQYF
>NA|NA|TRBV6-5|TRBJ1-2
TGTGCCAGCAGTTACTCGAAGGGGGTTATCTATGGCTACACCTTC
CASSYSKGVIYGYTF
>NA|many|TRBV7-8|TRBJ1-5
TGTGCCAGCAGCTTAAGGAGTTATAGCAATCAGCCCCAGCATTTT
CASSLRSYSNQPQHF
>NA|medium-sized|TRBV10-2|TRBJ1-5
TGCGCCAGCAGTCCCCGGGACGGTAGCAATCAGCCCCAGCATTTT
CASSPRDGSNQPQHF
>NA|NA|TRBV5-1|TRBJ2-5
TGCGCCAGCAGCTTGGCAACCGACCAAGAGACCCAGTACTTC
CASSLATDQETQYF
>NA|few|TRBV5-8|TRBJ1-1
TGTGCCAGCAGCTTGGGGACAAAGCCTGAAGCTTTCTTT
CASSLGTKPEAFF
>TRBD1|NA|TRBV6-6|TRBJ2-5
TGTGCCAGCAGCGGCCCCGGGACAGGGGAAGAGACCCAGTACTTC
CASSGPGTGEETQYF
>NA|NA|TRBV6-5|TRBJ2-7
TGTGCCAGCAGTTACTTCCACGAGCAGTACTTC
CASSYFHEQYF
>NA|medium-sized|TRBV2|TRBJ2-5
TGTGCCAGCAGTGTGGACTGGGAGACCCAGTACTTC
CASSVDWETQYF